The entry below gives a single T cell receptor (beta chain) sequence along with its context. This sample is part of a study of blood T cell repertoires in COVID-19. As for the study in general: COVID-19 samples from acute and convalescent phases originated in the United States, Italy and Spain. PBMCs, B-cell-depleted T cells, or T cells were the source of the cDNA or gDNA that made up the material.

The ends lost 0 bases at V and 4 bases at J; junction bases unmatched: 3. CDR1 and CDR2 from the germline V gene are SGHRS and YFSETQ. The CDR3 contains 15 residues. Recruited during active infection, patients (from Seattle) were subsequently followed longitudinally. TCRdb's copy holds only in-frame clones and misses some; the assay was immunoSEQ multiplex PCR. The sample records about 480,000 clones, approximately 88% being singletons. This chain uses TRBV5-1 with TRBJ2-2; the match to TRBD2 covers 7 bases. Sequenced: peripheral blood. The receptor comes from a woman in her forties or fifties with COVID-19, enrolled during active disease. The CDR3 coding sequence is TGCGCCAGCAGCTTGGACGGGGGGACCACCGGGGAGCTGTTTTTT. It yields the protein CASSLDGGTTGELFF. Using reference TRBV5-1 and TRBJ2-2 for the parts outside the CDR3, the full variable domain is KAGVTQTPRYLIKTRGQQVTLSCSPISGHRSVSWYQQTPGQGLQFLFEYFSETQRNKGNFPGRFSGRQFSNSRSEMNVSTLELGDSALYLCASSLDGGTTGELFFGEGSRLTVL.